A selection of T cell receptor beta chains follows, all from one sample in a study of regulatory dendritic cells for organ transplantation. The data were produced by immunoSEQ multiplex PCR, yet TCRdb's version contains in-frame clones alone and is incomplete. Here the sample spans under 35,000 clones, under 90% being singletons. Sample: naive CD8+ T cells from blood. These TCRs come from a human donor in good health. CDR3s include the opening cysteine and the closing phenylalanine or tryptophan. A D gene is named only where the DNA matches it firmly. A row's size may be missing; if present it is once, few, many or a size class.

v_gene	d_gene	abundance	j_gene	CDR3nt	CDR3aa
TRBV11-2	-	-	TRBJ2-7	TGTGCCAGCAGCACTGGACTAACCTACGAGCAGTACTTC	CASSTGLTYEQYF
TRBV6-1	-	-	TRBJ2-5	TGTGCCAGCAGTGAGGAAGGAGCGTTCGGGGAGACCCAGTACTTC	CASSEEGAFGETQYF
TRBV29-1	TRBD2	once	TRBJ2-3	TGCAGCGTTTACTTAGCGGGCCCGACAGATACGCAGTATTTT	CSVYLAGPTDTQYF
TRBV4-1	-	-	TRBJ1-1	TGCGCCAGCAGCCAAGATCCCCGGGTAGTGAACACTGAAGCTTTCTTT	CASSQDPRVVNTEAFF
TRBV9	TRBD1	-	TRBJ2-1	TGTGCCAGCAGCCCTACGACAGGGGTATTCTCCTACAATGAGCAGTTCTTC	CASSPTTGVFSYNEQFF
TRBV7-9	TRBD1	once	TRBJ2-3	TGTGCCAGCAGCTGGGGGCAGGGGGACGATACGCAGTATTTT	CASSWGQGDDTQYF
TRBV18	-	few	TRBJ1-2	TGTGCCAGCTCACCACGGTTACAGGGAGACTATGGCTACACCTTC	CASSPRLQGDYGYTF
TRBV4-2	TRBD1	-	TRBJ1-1	TGTGCCAGCAGCCAAGAAGGGTTAGGGACAGGGACGGCTTTCTTT	CASSQEGLGTGTAFF
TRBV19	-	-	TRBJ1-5	TGTGCCAGTACCGATTGGTTAGGGGCGAATCAGCCCCAGCATTTT	CASTDWLGANQPQHF
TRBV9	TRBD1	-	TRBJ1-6	TGTGCCAGCAGCGCCGGGGGACAGAAGAATTCACCCCTCCACTTT	CASSAGGQKNSPLHF
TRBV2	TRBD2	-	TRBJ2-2	TGTGCCAGCAGGGATGTAGCGGGGGAAACCGGGGAGCTGTTTTTT	CASRDVAGETGELFF
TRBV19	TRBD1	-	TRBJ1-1	TGTGCCAGTAGTGTCCCACAGGGGCGCACTGAAGCTTTCTTT	CASSVPQGRTEAFF
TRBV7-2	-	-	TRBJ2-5	TGTGCCAGCAGCTTAGAACGAGGGTTGGAGACCCAGTACTTC	CASSLERGLETQYF
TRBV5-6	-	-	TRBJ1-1	TGTGCCAGCAGCTTTCATCTAATGAACACTGAAGCTTTCTTT	CASSFHLMNTEAFF
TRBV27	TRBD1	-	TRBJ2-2	TGTGCCAGCAGTCGGGACAGGGGTCCCGGGGAGCTGTTTTTT	CASSRDRGPGELFF
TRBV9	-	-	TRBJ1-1	TGTGCCAGCAGCGTAGATCGGGGTAACACTGAAGCTTTCTTT	CASSVDRGNTEAFF
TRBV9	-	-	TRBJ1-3	TGTGCCAGCAGCGTAGTAGTGACAGATCCTGGAAACACCATATATTTT	CASSVVVTDPGNTIYF
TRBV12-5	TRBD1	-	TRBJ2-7	TGTGCTAGTGGTGCGACCGGGACAGGGATATACGAGCAGTACTTC	CASGATGTGIYEQYF
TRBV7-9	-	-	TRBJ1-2	TGTGCCAGCAGTTTCGTCCAAGCGGGTGCCGACGATGGCTACACCTTC	CASSFVQAGADDGYTF
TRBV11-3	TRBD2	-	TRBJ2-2	TGTGCCAGCAGCGTTCTAGCGGGGGGGGCCGGGGAGCTGTTTTTT	CASSVLAGGAGELFF
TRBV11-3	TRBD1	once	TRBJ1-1	TGTGCCAGCAGCCCCGGTGCGGGACAGGTTTATACTGAAGCTTTCTTT	CASSPGAGQVYTEAFF
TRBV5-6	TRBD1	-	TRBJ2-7	TGTGCCAGCAGCTTGGAACGACAGGGGGATCCCGAGCAGTACTTC	CASSLERQGDPEQYF
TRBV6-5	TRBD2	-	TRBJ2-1	TGTGCCAGCAGCCCTAGCGGGGGGGCCTACAATGAGCAGTTCTTC	CASSPSGGAYNEQFF
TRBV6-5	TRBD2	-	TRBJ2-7	TGTGCCAGCAGTCTCACTAGCGGGGGGCCCTACGAGCAGTACTTC	CASSLTSGGPYEQYF
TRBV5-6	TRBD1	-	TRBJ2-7	TGTGCCAGCAGCTTGAGGACAGGGATTTACGAGCAGTACTTC	CASSLRTGIYEQYF
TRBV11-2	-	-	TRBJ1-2	TGTGCCAGCAGCTTGGCAGGAAGGTTCGGCTACACCTTC	CASSLAGRFGYTF
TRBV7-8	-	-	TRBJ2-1	TGTGCCAGCAGCTTAGGGGGAGCTAGGAGTGGGTTCTTC	CASSLGGARSGFF
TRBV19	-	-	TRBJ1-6	TGTGCCAGTAGTATAGCTGCGGGGTCACCCCTCCACTTT	CASSIAAGSPLHF
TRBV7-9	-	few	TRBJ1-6	TGTGCCAGCGGTACAGGAGGGTTGCCCCTCCACTTT	CASGTGGLPLHF
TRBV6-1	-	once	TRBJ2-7	TGTGCCAGCAGTGAAGGTCCAGGGCCGGGCTACGAGCAGTACTTC	CASSEGPGPGYEQYF
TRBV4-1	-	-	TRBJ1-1	TGCGCCAGCAGCCAAGAACAACGGGGGGCAATCATGAACACTGAAGCTTTCTTT	CASSQEQRGAIMNTEAFF
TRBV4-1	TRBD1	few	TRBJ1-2	TGCGCCAGCAGCCAAGCACAGGGGAACTATGGCTACACCTTC	CASSQAQGNYGYTF
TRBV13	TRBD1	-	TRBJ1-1	TGTGCCAGCAGCTTAGGACAGGGGGCGATGGGTACTGAAGCTTTCTTT	CASSLGQGAMGTEAFF
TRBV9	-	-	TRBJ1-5	TGTGCCAGCAGCGTAGGACAGAGAGGAGATCAGCCCCAGCATTTT	CASSVGQRGDQPQHF
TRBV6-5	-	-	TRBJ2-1	TGTGCCAGCAAACTAGCCCGAAATGAGCAGTTCTTC	CASKLARNEQFF
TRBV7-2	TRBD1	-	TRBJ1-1	TGTGCCAGCAGCCCTTCCCCGGGACAGCGGAACACTGAAGCTTTCTTT	CASSPSPGQRNTEAFF